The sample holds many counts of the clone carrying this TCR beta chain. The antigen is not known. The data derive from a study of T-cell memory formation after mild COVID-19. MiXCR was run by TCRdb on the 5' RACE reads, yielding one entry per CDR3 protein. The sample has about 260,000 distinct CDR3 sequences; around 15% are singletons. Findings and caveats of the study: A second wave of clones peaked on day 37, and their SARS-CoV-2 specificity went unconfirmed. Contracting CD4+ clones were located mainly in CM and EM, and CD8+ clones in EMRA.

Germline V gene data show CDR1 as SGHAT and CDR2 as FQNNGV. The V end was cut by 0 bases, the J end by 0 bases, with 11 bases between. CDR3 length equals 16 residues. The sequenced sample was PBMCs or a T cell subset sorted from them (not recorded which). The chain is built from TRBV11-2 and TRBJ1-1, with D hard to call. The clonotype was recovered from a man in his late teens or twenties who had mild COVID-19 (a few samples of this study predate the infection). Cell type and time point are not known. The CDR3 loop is CASSLEFGKMNTEAFF. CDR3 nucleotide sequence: TGTGCCAGCAGCTTAGAGTTTGGAAAAATGAACACTGAAGCTTTCTTT.